This entry features one T cell receptor (beta chain) sequence. Its antigen remains unidentified. The data originate from a study of T cell repertoires in cytomegalovirus infection. Study-level results: Ex vivo responses were dominated by HLA-C-restricted CMV-specific TCR beta clonotypes.

MiXCR was run by TCRdb on the reads, yielding one entry per CDR3 protein. Of about 340,000 distinct CDR3 sequences in the sample, around 29% are singletons; the top ten hold about 19%. The sequence came from a human donor in good health (CMV status not recorded). Some clones in this sample may be carry-over from other donors' samples. Sequences were derived from cultured PBMCs, sampled from culture after CMV antigen stimulation.

The CDR3 sequence: CASSSTAGELFF. Here the CDR3 DNA reads TGTGCCAGCAGTAGTACGGCCGGGGAGCTGTTTTTT. The genes are TRBV7-7 and TRBJ2-2; D uncertain. With 6 bases removed from V and 6 bases from J, the gap between germline ends came to 8 bases. The CDR3 contains 12 residues. The V gene's germline CDR1 is SSHAT and CDR2 FNYEAQ (reference sequence).